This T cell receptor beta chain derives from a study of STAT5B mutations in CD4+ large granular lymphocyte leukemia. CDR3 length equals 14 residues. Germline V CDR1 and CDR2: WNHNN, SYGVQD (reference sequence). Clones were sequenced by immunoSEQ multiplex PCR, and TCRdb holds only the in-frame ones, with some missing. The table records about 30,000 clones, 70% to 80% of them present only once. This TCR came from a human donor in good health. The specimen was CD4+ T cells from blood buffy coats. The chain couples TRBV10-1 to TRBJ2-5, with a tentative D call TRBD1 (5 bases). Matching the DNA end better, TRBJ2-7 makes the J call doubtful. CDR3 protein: CASSFDSLFYEQYF. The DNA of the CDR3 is TGCGCCAGCAGTTTTGACAGCCTCTTCTACGAGCAGTACTTC.